This TCR beta chain was documented in a study of beta chain features in type 1 diabetes. Study at large: Healthy donors, compared against patients, showed similar age, gender and cell yields.

The entirety of the isolated RNA underwent reverse transcription, so expressed TCRB transcripts were sequenced. The assay was immunoSEQ multiplex PCR, and TCRdb's table has in-frame clones only and misses some. The table lists hundreds of thousands of clones, around 7.6% of them singletons. This clone was observed many times. Its specificity is unknown. CDR1 SGHDN and CDR2 FVKESK come from the germline V gene. This CDR3 is built from 13 residues. V lost 4 bases to trimming and J lost 8 bases, with 14 bases between them. Broader study findings: Among patients, naive, central memory and Treg TCRB repertoires appeared more similar than among healthy donors. Within each of all four CD4+ subsets, Type 1 diabetes patients had TCRB CDR3s that were moderately but significantly shorter.

The chain couples TRBV14 to TRBJ1-2, with a possible D match to TRBD1 (6 bases). The sequence was obtained from a woman aged 18 to 35 in good health. Sequencing was done on a sample of central memory CD4+ T cells from blood. In DNA form, the CDR3 reads TGTGCCAGCAGCCCCGACGGGGGCTACGGCTACACCTTC. Translation: CASSPDGGYGYTF.